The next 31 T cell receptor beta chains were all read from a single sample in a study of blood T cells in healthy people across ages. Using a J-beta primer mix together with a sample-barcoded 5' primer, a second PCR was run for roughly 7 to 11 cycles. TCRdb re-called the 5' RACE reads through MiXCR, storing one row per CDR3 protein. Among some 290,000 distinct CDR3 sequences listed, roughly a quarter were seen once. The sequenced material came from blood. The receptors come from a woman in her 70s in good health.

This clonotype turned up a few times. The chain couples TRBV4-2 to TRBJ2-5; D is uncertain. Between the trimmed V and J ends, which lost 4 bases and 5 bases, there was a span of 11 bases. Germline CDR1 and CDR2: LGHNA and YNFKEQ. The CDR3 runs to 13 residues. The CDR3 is CASSPDQKETQYF. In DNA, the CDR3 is TGTGCCAGCAGCCCCGACCAAAAGGAGACCCAGTACTTC.

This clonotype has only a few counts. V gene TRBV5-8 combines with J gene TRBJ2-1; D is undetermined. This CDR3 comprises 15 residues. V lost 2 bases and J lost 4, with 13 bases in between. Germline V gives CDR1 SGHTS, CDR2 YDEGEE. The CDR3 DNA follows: TGTGCCAGCAGCTTACCGGCGAGGAAATACAATGAGCAGTTCTTC. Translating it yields CASSLPARKYNEQFF.

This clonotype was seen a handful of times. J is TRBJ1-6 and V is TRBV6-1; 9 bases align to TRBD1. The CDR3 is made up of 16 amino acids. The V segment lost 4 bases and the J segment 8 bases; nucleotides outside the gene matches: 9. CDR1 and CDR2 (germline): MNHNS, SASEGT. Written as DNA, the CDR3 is TGTGCCAGCAGTGCCGATCCTGGACAGGGGCATTCACCCCTCCACTTT. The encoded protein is CASSADPGQGHSPLHF.

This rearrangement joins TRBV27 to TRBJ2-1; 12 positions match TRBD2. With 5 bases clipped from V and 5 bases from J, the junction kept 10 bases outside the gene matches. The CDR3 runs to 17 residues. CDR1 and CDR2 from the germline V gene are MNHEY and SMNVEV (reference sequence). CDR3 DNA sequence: TGTGCCAGCAGTAACCCGTGGACTAGCGGGGATAACAATGAGCAGTTCTTC. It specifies CASSNPWTSGDNNEQFF.

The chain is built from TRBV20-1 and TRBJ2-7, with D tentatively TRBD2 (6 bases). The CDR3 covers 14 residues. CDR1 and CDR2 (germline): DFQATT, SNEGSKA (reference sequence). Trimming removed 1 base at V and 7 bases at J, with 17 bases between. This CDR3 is CSARARRGSREQYF. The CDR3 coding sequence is TGCAGTGCTAGAGCACGGCGGGGCAGCCGGGAGCAGTACTTC.

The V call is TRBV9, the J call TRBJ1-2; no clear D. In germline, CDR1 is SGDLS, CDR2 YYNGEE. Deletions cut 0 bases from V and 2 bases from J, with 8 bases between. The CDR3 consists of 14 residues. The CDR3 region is CASSVGAFNYGYTF. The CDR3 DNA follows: TGTGCCAGCAGCGTAGGCGCTTTCAACTATGGCTACACCTTC.

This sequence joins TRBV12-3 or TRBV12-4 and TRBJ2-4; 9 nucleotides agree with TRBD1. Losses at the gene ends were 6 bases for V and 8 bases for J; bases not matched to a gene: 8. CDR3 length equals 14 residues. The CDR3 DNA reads TGTGCCAGCAGACCGACAGGGGGGATCCACATTCAGTACTTC. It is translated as CASRPTGGIHIQYF.

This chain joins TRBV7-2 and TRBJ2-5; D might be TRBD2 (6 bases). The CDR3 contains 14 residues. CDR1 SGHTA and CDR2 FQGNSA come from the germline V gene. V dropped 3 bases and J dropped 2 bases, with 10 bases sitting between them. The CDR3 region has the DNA TGTGCCAGCAGCTTCGGGCGGGAACAAGAGACCCAGTACTTC. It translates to CASSFGREQETQYF.

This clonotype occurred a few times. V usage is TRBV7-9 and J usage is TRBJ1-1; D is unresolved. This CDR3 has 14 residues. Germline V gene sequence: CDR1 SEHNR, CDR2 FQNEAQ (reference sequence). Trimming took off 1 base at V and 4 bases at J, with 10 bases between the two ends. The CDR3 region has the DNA TGTGCCAGCAGCTTAGAGGGATTTATCACTGAAGCTTTCTTT. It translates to CASSLEGFITEAFF.

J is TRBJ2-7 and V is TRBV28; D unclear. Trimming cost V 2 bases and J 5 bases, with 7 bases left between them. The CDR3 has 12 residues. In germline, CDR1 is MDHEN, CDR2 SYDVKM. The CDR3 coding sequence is TGTGCCAGCAGTTTAAGCCAACACGAGCAGTACTTC. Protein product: CASSLSQHEQYF.

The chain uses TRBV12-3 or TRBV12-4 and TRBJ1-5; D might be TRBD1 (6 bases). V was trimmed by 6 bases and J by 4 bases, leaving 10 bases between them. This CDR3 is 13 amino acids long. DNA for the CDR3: TGTGCCAGCAGCTCCACAGGGAATCAGCCCCAGCATTTT. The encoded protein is CASSSTGNQPQHF.

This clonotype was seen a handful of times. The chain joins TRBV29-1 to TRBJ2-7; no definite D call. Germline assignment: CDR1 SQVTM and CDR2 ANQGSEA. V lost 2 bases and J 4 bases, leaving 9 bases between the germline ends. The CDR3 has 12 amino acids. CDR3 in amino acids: CSVETVQYEQYF. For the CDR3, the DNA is TGCAGCGTTGAAACGGTTCAGTACGAGCAGTACTTC.

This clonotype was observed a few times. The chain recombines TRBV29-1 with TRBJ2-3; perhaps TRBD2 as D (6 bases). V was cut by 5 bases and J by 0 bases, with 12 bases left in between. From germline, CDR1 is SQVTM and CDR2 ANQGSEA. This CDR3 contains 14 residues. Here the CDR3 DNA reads TGCAGCGTTCGTCCCGGGACTAGCACAGATACGCAGTATTTT. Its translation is CSVRPGTSTDTQYF.

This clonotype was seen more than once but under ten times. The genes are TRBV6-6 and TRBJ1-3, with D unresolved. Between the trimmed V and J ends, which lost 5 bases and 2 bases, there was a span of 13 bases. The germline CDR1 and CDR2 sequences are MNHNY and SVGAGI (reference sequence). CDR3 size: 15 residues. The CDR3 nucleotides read TGTGCCAGCAGTACGCTTGACGGGGCTGGAAACACCATATATTTT. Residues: CASSTLDGAGNTIYF.

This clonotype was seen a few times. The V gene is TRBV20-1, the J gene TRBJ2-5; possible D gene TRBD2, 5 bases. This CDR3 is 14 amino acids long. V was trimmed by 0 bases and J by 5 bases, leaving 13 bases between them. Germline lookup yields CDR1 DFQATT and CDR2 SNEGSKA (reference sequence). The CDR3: CSARDWRSKETQYF. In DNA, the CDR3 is TGCAGTGCTAGAGATTGGAGGTCTAAGGAGACCCAGTACTTC.

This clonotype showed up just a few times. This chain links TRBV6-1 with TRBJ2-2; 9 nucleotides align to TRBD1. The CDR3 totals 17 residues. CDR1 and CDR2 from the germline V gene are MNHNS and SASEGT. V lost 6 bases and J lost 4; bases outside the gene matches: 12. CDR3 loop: CASSPLPGQGFTGELFF. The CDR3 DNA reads TGTGCCAGCAGCCCACTTCCGGGACAGGGATTCACCGGGGAGCTGTTTTTT.

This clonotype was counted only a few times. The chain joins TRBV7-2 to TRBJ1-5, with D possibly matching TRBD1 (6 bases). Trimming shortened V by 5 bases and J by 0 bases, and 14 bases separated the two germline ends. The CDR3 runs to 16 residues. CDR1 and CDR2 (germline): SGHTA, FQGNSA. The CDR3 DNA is TGTGCCAGCAGCCCCGGGACAAAAAATAGCAATCAGCCCCAGCATTTT. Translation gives CASSPGTKNSNQPQHF.

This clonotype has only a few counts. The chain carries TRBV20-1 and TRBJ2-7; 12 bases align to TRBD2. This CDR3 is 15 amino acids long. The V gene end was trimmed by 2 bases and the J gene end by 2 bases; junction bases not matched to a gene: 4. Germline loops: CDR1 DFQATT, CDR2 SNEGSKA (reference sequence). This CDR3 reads CSARFLAGGPYEQYF. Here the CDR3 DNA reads TGCAGTGCTAGATTTCTAGCGGGAGGGCCCTACGAGCAGTACTTC.

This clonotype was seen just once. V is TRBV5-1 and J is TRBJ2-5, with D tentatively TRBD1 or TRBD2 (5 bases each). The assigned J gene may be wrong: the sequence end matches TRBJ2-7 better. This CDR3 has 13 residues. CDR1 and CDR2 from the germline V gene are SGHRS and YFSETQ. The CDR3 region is CASSLAGRTEQYF. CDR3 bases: TGCGCCAGCAGCTTGGCGGGACGGACCGAGCAGTACTTC.

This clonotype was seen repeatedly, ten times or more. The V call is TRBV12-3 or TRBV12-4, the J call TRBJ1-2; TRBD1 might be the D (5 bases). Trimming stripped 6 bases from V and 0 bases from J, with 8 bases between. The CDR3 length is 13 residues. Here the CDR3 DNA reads TGTGCCAGCAGCAGACAGTCTAACTATGGCTACACCTTC. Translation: CASSRQSNYGYTF.

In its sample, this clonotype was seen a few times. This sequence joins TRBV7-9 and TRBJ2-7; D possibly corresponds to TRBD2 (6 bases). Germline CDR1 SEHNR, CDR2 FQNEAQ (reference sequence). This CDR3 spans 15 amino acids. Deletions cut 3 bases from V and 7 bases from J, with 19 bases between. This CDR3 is CASSFDTWGTGEQYF. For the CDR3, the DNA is TGTGCCAGCAGCTTCGATACATGGGGGACTGGTGAGCAGTACTTC.

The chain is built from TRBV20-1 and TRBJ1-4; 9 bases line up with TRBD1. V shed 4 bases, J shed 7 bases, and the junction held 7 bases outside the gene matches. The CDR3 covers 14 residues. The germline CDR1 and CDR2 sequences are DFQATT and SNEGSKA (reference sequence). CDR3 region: CSATTGTGIEKLFF. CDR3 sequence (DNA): TGCAGTGCTACGACCGGGACAGGGATTGAAAAACTGTTTTTT.

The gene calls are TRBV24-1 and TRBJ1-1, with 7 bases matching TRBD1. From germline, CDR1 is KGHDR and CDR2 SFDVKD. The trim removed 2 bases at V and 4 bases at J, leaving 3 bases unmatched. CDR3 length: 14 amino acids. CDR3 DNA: TGTGCCACCAGTGATTCAGGGGGAGCCACTGAAGCTTTCTTT. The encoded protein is CATSDSGGATEAFF.

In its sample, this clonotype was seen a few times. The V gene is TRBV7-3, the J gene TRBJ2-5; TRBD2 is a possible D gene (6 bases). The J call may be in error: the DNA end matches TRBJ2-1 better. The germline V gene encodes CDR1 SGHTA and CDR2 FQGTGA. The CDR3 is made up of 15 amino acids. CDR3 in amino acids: CASSLNGGFYNEQFF. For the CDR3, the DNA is TGTGCCAGCAGCTTAAACGGGGGTTTCTACAATGAGCAGTTCTTC.

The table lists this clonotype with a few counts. The CDR3: CSVEEGPRTGELFF. The CDR3 DNA is TGCAGCGTTGAAGAGGGGCCACGCACCGGGGAGCTGTTTTTT. The rearrangement links TRBV29-1 to TRBJ2-2; perhaps TRBD1 as D (5 bases). Germline V gene data show CDR1 as SQVTM and CDR2 as ANQGSEA. Trimming left V 0 bases short and J 4 bases short, with 9 bases between. The CDR3 is 14 residues long.

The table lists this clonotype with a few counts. For the CDR3, the DNA is TGTGCCAGCAGTTACAGAGCTCCACTCGTTCAGTACTTC. Translation: CASSYRAPLVQYF. The rearrangement links TRBV6-2 or TRBV6-3 to TRBJ2-4; D not certain. With 2 bases removed from V and 11 bases from J, the gap between germline ends came to 13 bases. The CDR3 contains 13 residues. Germline CDR1 MNHEY, CDR2 SVGEGT.

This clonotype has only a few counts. The DNA for the CDR3 is TGTGCCAGCAGCGGGTGGACATCGTACGAGCAGTACTTC. It yields the protein CASSGWTSYEQYF. This rearrangement joins TRBV7-2 to TRBJ2-7; possibly TRBD1 for D (5 bases). The CDR3 is 13 amino acids. Deletions cut 5 bases from V and 4 bases from J, with 12 bases between. Germline-derived CDR1 and CDR2 are SGHTA and FQGNSA.

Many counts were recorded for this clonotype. CDR3 in DNA: TGCAGCTCCCCCCTCCCACCCACCTACAATGAGCAGTTCTTC. Translating gives CSSPLPPTYNEQFF. The chain employs TRBV20-1 and TRBJ2-1; no reliable D call. The CDR3 contains 14 residues. CDR1 is DFQATT and CDR2 is SNEGSKA in the germline V gene (reference sequence).

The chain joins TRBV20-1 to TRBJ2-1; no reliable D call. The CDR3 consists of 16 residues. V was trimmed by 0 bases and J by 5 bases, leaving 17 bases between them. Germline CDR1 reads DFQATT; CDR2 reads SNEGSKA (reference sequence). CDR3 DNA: TGCAGTGCTAGAGATCGCCTTTCCGGGCTCGACAATGAGCAGTTCTTC. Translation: CSARDRLSGLDNEQFF.

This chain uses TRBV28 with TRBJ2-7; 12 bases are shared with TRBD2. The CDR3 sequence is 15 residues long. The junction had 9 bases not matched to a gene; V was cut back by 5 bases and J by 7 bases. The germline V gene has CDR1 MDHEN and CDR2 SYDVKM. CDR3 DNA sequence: TGTGCCAGCAGTCTGTGGACTAGCGGGAAGGGTGAGCAGTACTTC. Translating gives CASSLWTSGKGEQYF.

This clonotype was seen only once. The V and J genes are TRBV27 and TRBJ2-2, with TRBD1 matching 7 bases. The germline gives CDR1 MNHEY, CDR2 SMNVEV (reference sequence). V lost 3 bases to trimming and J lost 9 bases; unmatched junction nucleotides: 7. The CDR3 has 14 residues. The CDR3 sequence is CASSFSRGPRELFF. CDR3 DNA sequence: TGTGCCAGCAGTTTCTCGAGGGGGCCCCGGGAGCTGTTTTTT.